A selection of T cell receptor beta chains follows, all from one sample in a study of blood T cell repertoires in COVID-19. Here immunoSEQ multiplex PCR was the method, and the copy in TCRdb shows in-frame clones only, minus some. The data show under 250,000 clones, about four fifths seen once. Material for sequencing was PBMCs or T cells enriched from blood (not recorded which). The receptors derive from a woman aged 35 to 49 who had been exposed to COVID-19. The CDR3 runs from the conserved cysteine through the conserved F or W. A D gene is named only where the DNA matches it firmly. Clone size, where shown, is once, few, many, or a class for clones that have expanded.

j_call cdr3_length d_call clone_size v_call cdr3_aa cdr3_nt
TRBJ1-1 14 . few TRBV11-1 CASSLAGQRTEAFF TGTGCCAGCAGCTTAGCTGGACAGAGAACTGAAGCTTTCTTT
TRBJ1-2 15 . . TRBV30 CAWVVAGAINYGYTF TGTGCCTGGGTGGTCGCGGGGGCTATTAACTATGGCTACACCTTC
TRBJ2-3 14 . few TRBV19 CASSIAGITDTQYF TGTGCCAGTAGTATTGCGGGGATCACAGATACGCAGTATTTT
TRBJ1-5 16 . . TRBV4-2 CASSQSPLVDNQPQHF TGTGCCAGCAGCCAGAGCCCACTGGTCGACAATCAGCCCCAGCATTTT
TRBJ2-5 14 TRBD2 few TRBV5-4 CASSAGTNQETQYF TGTGCCAGCAGCGCTGGGACTAACCAAGAGACCCAGTACTTC
TRBJ1-2 15 . . TRBV21-1 CASSKARSGGWGYTF TGTGCCAGCAGCAAAGCGCGTTCAGGGGGCTGGGGCTACACCTTC
TRBJ1-5 16 TRBD1 . TRBV13 CASSLGRTGPGQPQHF TGTGCCAGCAGCTTAGGAAGGACAGGGCCGGGCCAGCCCCAGCATTTT
TRBJ2-7 13 TRBD2 . TRBV3-1/TRBV3-2 CASSQALAGEQYF TGTGCCAGCAGCCAAGCACTAGCGGGCGAGCAGTACTTC
TRBJ1-4 13 . few TRBV10-2 CASSDTTNEKLFF TGCGCCAGCAGTGACACAACTAATGAAAAACTGTTTTTT
TRBJ2-7 12 . . TRBV2 CASSESRYEQYF TGTGCCAGCAGTGAATCCCGCTACGAGCAGTACTTC
TRBJ1-4 18 . . TRBV2 CASIEGGRRRATNEKLFF TGTGCCAGCATCGAGGGGGGGCGGAGACGGGCAACTAATGAAAAACTGTTTTTT
TRBJ1-1 15 TRBD1 . TRBV7-9 CASLASTGVNTEAFF TGTGCCAGTTTAGCATCAACAGGGGTGAACACTGAAGCTTTCTTT
TRBJ2-7 17 . many TRBV5-6 CASSSGEGGGPSYEQYF TGTGCCAGCAGCTCGGGAGAGGGCGGGGGCCCCTCCTACGAGCAGTACTTC
TRBJ1-2 13 . few TRBV10-3 CAIKEETNYGYTF TGTGCCATCAAGGAGGAAACTAACTATGGCTACACCTTC
TRBJ1-1 14 . . TRBV6-5 CASSYSAENTEAFF TGTGCCAGCAGTTACTCGGCCGAGAACACTGAAGCTTTCTTT
TRBJ1-1 15 . . TRBV7-8 CASSLGGSGNTEAFF TGTGCCAGCAGCTTAGGAGGGTCGGGGAACACTGAAGCTTTCTTT
TRBJ2-3 17 TRBD2 . TRBV10-3 CAISVLGLAGGTDTQYF TGTGCCATCAGTGTGCTTGGACTAGCGGGGGGAACGGATACGCAGTATTTT
TRBJ2-2 14 TRBD2 . TRBV19 CASRIAGSTGELFF TGTGCCAGTCGTATAGCGGGGAGCACCGGGGAGCTGTTTTTT
TRBJ1-2 13 TRBD1 . TRBV12-3/TRBV12-4 CASSPTGGRGYTF TGTGCCAGCAGCCCGACAGGGGGCAGAGGCTACACCTTC
TRBJ1-3 16 . . TRBV18 CASSREQGTSGNTIYF TGTGCCAGCTCGCGAGAACAGGGTACTTCTGGAAACACCATATATTTT
TRBJ1-3 16 . few TRBV7-2 CASSLAGTSSGNTIYF TGTGCCAGCAGCTTAGCGGGGACAAGCTCTGGAAACACCATATATTTT
TRBJ2-1 14 . . TRBV2 CASRLANTYNEQFF TGTGCCAGCAGGTTAGCAAACACCTACAATGAGCAGTTCTTC
TRBJ1-2 14 . . TRBV3-1/TRBV3-2 CASSPPPGSIGYTF TGTGCCAGCAGCCCCCCCCCGGGATCTATTGGCTACACCTTC
TRBJ2-3 15 TRBD2 once TRBV7-2 CASSARLAGTDTQYF TGTGCCAGCAGCGCCAGACTAGCCGGCACAGATACGCAGTATTTT
TRBJ2-7 15 TRBD1 . TRBV28 CASGQWDRGRYEQYF TGTGCCAGCGGTCAATGGGACAGGGGACGCTACGAGCAGTACTTC
TRBJ1-6 16 . many TRBV19 CASRGLGSSYNSPLHF TGTGCCAGTAGGGGTTTGGGGAGCTCCTATAATTCACCCCTCCACTTT
TRBJ1-4 14 TRBD1 . TRBV28 CASSPGQGGEKLFF TGTGCCAGCAGTCCGGGACAGGGTGGCGAAAAACTGTTTTTT
TRBJ1-2 14 TRBD1 . TRBV19 CASSVLQGEHGYTF TGTGCCAGTAGTGTACTACAGGGGGAACATGGCTACACCTTC
TRBJ2-3 15 TRBD1 . TRBV18 CASSPGQVSTDTQYF TGTGCCAGCTCACCTGGACAGGTTAGCACAGATACGCAGTATTTT
TRBJ2-7 13 . . TRBV29-1 CSVEGGGTYEQYF TGCAGCGTTGAAGGTGGGGGCACCTACGAGCAGTACTTC
TRBJ2-5 14 . . TRBV5-1 CASSFAGDQETQYF TGCGCCAGCAGCTTCGCAGGGGACCAAGAGACCCAGTACTTC
TRBJ2-7 13 . . TRBV24-1 CATSDSGRAEQYF TGTGCCACCAGTGATTCCGGCAGGGCAGAGCAGTACTTC
TRBJ1-4 14 TRBD1 . TRBV6-5 CASSLQTGGEKLFF TGTGCCAGCAGCCTACAGACAGGGGGTGAAAAACTGTTTTTT
TRBJ2-2 18 TRBD1 . TRBV9 CASSPSGQTGKGTGELFF TGTGCCAGCAGCCCCTCGGGACAGACTGGGAAGGGCACCGGGGAGCTGTTTTTT
TRBJ2-7 15 TRBD1 . TRBV9 CASSSETGVPYEQYF TGTGCCAGCAGCTCCGAGACAGGGGTTCCCTACGAGCAGTACTTC
TRBJ2-5 16 . . TRBV6-2/TRBV6-3 CASSLTVFLIQETQYF TGTGCCAGCAGCCTGACAGTATTCTTAATCCAAGAGACCCAGTACTTC
TRBJ1-6 15 . . TRBV9 CASSPQAVYNSPLHF TGTGCCAGCAGCCCTCAGGCAGTCTATAATTCACCCCTCCACTTT
TRBJ2-1 16 . . TRBV19 CASSIPGGASYNEQFF TGTGCCAGTAGTATACCCGGCGGCGCTTCCTACAATGAGCAGTTCTTC
TRBJ1-5 15 . once TRBV18 CASSEAGVGNQPQHF TGTGCCAGCTCAGAGGCCGGGGTGGGCAATCAGCCCCAGCATTTT
TRBJ2-7 15 . . TRBV25-1 CASSELSANFREQYF TGTGCCAGCAGTGAATTATCTGCGAATTTTCGAGAGCAGTACTTC